Below are 19 T cell receptor beta chains sequenced from a single sample in a study of tumor and adjacent non-tumor tissue in lung cancer. RNA was extracted from bulk tissue without any cell sorting. TCRbeta libraries were built with three rounds of nested PCR, modified from ARM-PCR. MiXCR was run by TCRdb on the multiplex PCR reads, yielding one entry per CDR3 protein. Among about 140,000 distinct CDR3 sequences listed, 66% were seen once. The specimen sequenced was lung tumor tissue. Receptors were obtained from a man aged 55-75 years with small cell lung cancer.

Points on this clonotype: Being one base from a much bigger clone, this may be a read error. V gene TRBV29-1 combines with J gene TRBJ2-7; D may match TRBD1 or TRBD2 (6 bases each). The CDR3 spans 12 residues. Trimming stripped 4 bases from V and 8 bases from J, with 15 bases between. The germline V gene encodes CDR1 SQVTM and CDR2 ANQGSEA. CDR3 region: CSVGRGRHKQYF. DNA of the CDR3: TGCAGCGTTGGTCGGGGGCGGCACAAGCAGTACTTC.

The chain uses TRBV6-6 and TRBJ2-5; TRBD1 aligns across 10 bases. V was pared by 7 bases and J by 4 bases, with 9 bases of the junction left unmatched. Germline V CDR1 and CDR2: MNHNY, SVGAGI (reference sequence). The length of the CDR3 is 15 residues. CDR3: CASNPLTGGGETQYF. The DNA of the CDR3 is TGTGCCAGCAACCCTTTGACAGGGGGCGGAGAGACCCAGTACTTC.

This clonotype showed up many times. V and J are TRBV11-2 and TRBJ2-1; TRBD1 agrees at 10 bases. Germline assignment: CDR1 SGHAT and CDR2 FQNNGV. Losses at the gene ends were 5 bases for V and 8 bases for J; bases not matched to a gene: 24. The CDR3 has 20 residues. CDR3 region: CASSRSWSPGQGRTGDEQFF. The CDR3 region has the DNA TGTGCCAGCAGCCGCTCATGGAGCCCGGGACAGGGGCGCACGGGGGATGAGCAGTTCTTC.

In its sample, this clonotype was seen once. The chain carries TRBV4-1 and TRBJ1-5; D is ambiguous. The germline V gene encodes CDR1 MGHRA and CDR2 YSYEKL. The V end was cut by 7 bases, the J end by 5 bases, with 15 bases between. This CDR3 has 14 residues. The CDR3 DNA is TGCGCCAGCAACAAGGGAGGGTATGATCAGCCCCAGCATTTT. This codes for CASNKGGYDQPQHF.

This rearrangement joins TRBV10-3 to TRBJ2-7; D gene uncertain. Per the germline V gene, CDR1 is ENHRY and CDR2 is SYGVKD. CDR3 size: 12 residues. The CDR3 bases are TGTGCCATTGATGATATCTTCTACGTGCAGTACGTC. Translated, it gives CAIDDIFYVQYV.

CDR3 in amino acids: CASNEDKDSGANVLTF. The CDR3 DNA sequence: TGTGCCAGCAATGAGGATAAGGATTCTGGGGCCAACGTCCTGACTTTC. The rearrangement links TRBV6-1 to TRBJ2-6; D not certain. The CDR3 length is 16 residues. V was cut by 7 bases and J by 1 base, with 14 bases left in between. Germline V gene sequence: CDR1 MNHNS, CDR2 SASEGT.

The chain recombines TRBV11-1 with TRBJ2-7; possible D gene TRBD1, 5 bases. There are 13 residues in the CDR3. CDR1 and CDR2 from the germline V gene are SGHAT and FQDESV (reference sequence). CDR3 region: CAGSLGRANEQYV. As DNA, the CDR3 is TGTGCCGGCAGTTTAGGCAGGGCCAACGAGCAGTACGTC.

In its sample, this clonotype was seen once. This may be a read error: a much more frequent sequence differs by one nucleotide. The chain joins TRBV20-1 to TRBJ2-7; 9 bases are shared with TRBD2. CDR1 is DFQATT, CDR2 SNEGSKA, per germline (reference sequence). There are 11 residues in the CDR3. CDR3 region: CSAKLAGRVHF. In DNA form, the CDR3 reads TGCAGTGCAAAACTAGCGGGCCGTGTCCACTTC.

Notes on this clonotype: One junction end disagrees with the germline gene, perhaps due to a read error. V is TRBV5-5 and J is TRBJ2-5; D is possibly TRBD1 (6 bases). This CDR3 region has 16 residues. The germline V gene encodes CDR1 SGHKS and CDR2 YYEKEE (reference sequence). CDR3 protein: CASSFIPGPGDETQHF. CDR3 nucleotide sequence: TGTGCCAGCAGCTTCATTCCGGGACCAGGGGACGAGACCCAGCACTTC.

This clonotype showed up many times. The rearrangement links TRBV29-1 to TRBJ2-5; 8 nucleotides align to TRBD2. Trimming took 4 bases from V and 5 from J; bases not matched to a gene: 6. Germline V gene lookup returns CDR1 SQVTM and CDR2 ANQGSEA. The CDR3 sequence is 13 residues long. In DNA, the CDR3 is TGCAGCGTTGGCGCGGGAGGCCGGGAGACCCAGTACTTC. Translating gives CSVGAGGRETQYF.

This clonotype was seen only a few times. V usage is TRBV12-3 or TRBV12-4 and J usage is TRBJ2-5, with TRBD2 matching 10 bases. The CDR3 covers 15 residues. V shed 7 bases and J 3 bases; nucleotides not matched to a gene: 8. CDR3 coding DNA: TGTGCCAGCACTCAATCTAGCGGGAGAGAAGAGACCCAGTACTTC. Amino acid sequence: CASTQSSGREETQYF.

As to this clonotype: This could be a read error, since a much larger clone is one nucleotide away. Written as DNA, the CDR3 is TGCAGTGCTATAGGGGACGAGCAGTTCTTC. Its translation is CSAIGDEQFF. The gene calls are TRBV20-1 and TRBJ2-1; TRBD1 or TRBD2 may be the D gene (5 bases each). The CDR3 length is 10 residues. V lost 4 bases and J 10 bases, leaving 8 bases between the germline ends. Germline V gene lookup returns CDR1 DFQATT and CDR2 SNEGSKA (reference sequence).

This clonotype was seen at least ten times. The CDR3 is CSVEVGRGLGHEQFF. The CDR3 DNA follows: TGCAGCGTTGAAGTGGGCAGGGGATTAGGTCATGAGCAGTTCTTC. This chain connects TRBV29-1 to TRBJ2-1, with D perhaps matching TRBD1 (6 bases). Germline V gene data show CDR1 as SQVTM and CDR2 as ANQGSEA. The CDR3 extends over 15 amino acids. V lost 1 base and J 8 bases, leaving 18 bases between the germline ends.

This clonotype has just a few counts. Since the CDR3 does not end with the conserved phenylalanine or tryptophan, this likely comes from a read error. It is unclear where the CDR3 begins or ends on the DNA, so no DNA is shown, and the CDR3 is as TCRdb lists it. The chain combines TRBV11-3 with TRBJ2-3. Both ends counted, the CDR3 spans 11 residues. The germline gives CDR1 SGHNT, CDR2 YENEEA. CDR3 protein: CASSLGNTHYS.

As for this clonotype: This likely comes from a read error, as the CDR3 has no conserved phenylalanine or tryptophan at its end. The chain recombines TRBV20-1 with TRBJ2-3, with 7 positions matching TRBD2. The V gene's germline CDR1 is DFQATT and CDR2 SNEGSKA (reference sequence). This CDR3 comprises 16 residues. V lost 2 bases and J lost 6; bases outside the gene matches: 14. The CDR3 region has the DNA TGCAGTGCTAGAAAACTAGCGAGAGGATCGTCGGATACGCAGTATTCT. This codes for CSARKLARGSSDTQYS.

Points on this clonotype: It is likely a read error, because the conserved phenylalanine at the end of the CDR3 is missing. The chain is built from TRBV12-3 or TRBV12-4 and TRBJ2-5, with 9 bases that match TRBD2. CDR3 length: 15 residues. V shed 4 bases, J shed 5 bases, and the junction held 8 bases outside the gene matches. CDR3 sequence reads: CASSSTSGAMETQYY. DNA of the CDR3: TGTGCCAGCAGTTCGACTAGCGGCGCGATGGAGACCCAGTACTAC.

Of note for this clonotype: The CDR3 carries no conserved terminal phenylalanine or tryptophan, so it likely arises from a read error. This chain links TRBV11-3 with TRBJ2-7, with D perhaps TRBD1 (6 bases). The CDR3 length is 14 residues. Germline-derived CDR1 and CDR2 are SGHNT and YENEEA. Deletions cut 5 bases from V and 3 bases from J, with 14 bases between. The CDR3 DNA follows: TGTGCCAGCAGCCCTGGACAGAGTATCTACGAGCAGTACTAC. Its translation: CASSPGQSIYEQYY.

In this sample, this clonotype turned up once. Without the conserved terminal phenylalanine or tryptophan, this CDR3 likely stems from a read error. V and J are TRBV6-5 and TRBJ2-7; TRBD1 or TRBD2 may be the D gene (6 bases each). The germline V gene encodes CDR1 MNHEY and CDR2 SVGAGI. V was trimmed by 7 bases and J by 3 bases, leaving 19 bases between them. The CDR3 has 15 residues. This CDR3 reads CASIGGLAPGYEQYI. The CDR3 nucleotides read TGTGCCAGCATTGGGGGGCTAGCGCCAGGCTACGAGCAGTACATC.

In its sample, this clonotype was seen many times. The gene calls are TRBV5-4 and TRBJ2-1; D is unclear. The V end was cut by 4 bases, the J end by 4 bases, with 9 bases between. The CDR3 runs 13 residues. Germline CDR1 SGHNT, CDR2 YYREEE (reference sequence). The CDR3, as DNA: TGTGCCAGCAGCGTCGACTCATACAATGAGCAGTTCTTC. Its translation: CASSVDSYNEQFF.